Listed below are T cell receptor beta chains from one sample, sequenced in a study of T cells in tuberculosis. Profiling relied on immunoSEQ multiplex PCR, and the TCRdb table lists in-frame clones only, not all of them. The sample consists of around 30,000 clones, 90% of them appearing once. The sequenced sample was PBMCs. These receptors originate from a donor aged 10 to 29 with latent tuberculosis or without tuberculosis infection. CDR3s include the opening cysteine and the closing phenylalanine or tryptophan. A D gene is named only where the DNA matches it firmly.

J gene: TRBJ1-3
V gene: TRBV4-3
D gene: NA
CDR3 DNA: TGCGCCAGCAGCCAAGAAGGGACAAGACGAAACACCATATATTTT
CDR3 protein: CASSQEGTRRNTIYF

J gene: TRBJ1-1
V gene: TRBV19
D gene: TRBD1
CDR3 DNA: TGTGCCAGTAGCGGGACAGGGGAAGCTTTCTTT
CDR3 protein: CASSGTGEAFF

J gene: TRBJ2-7
V gene: TRBV28
D gene: NA
CDR3 DNA: TGTGCCAGCAGGGCCGCAGGGGGGCCGACCTACGAGCAGTACTTC
CDR3 protein: CASRAAGGPTYEQYF

J gene: TRBJ1-1
V gene: TRBV20-1
D gene: TRBD1
CDR3 DNA: TGCAGTGCTAACAGGGGCACTGAAGCTTTCTTT
CDR3 protein: CSANRGTEAFF

J gene: TRBJ1-2
V gene: TRBV6-5
D gene: TRBD1
CDR3 DNA: TGTGCCAGCAGTTCGGGACAGGCCTCCTATGGCTACACCTTC
CDR3 protein: CASSSGQASYGYTF

J gene: TRBJ1-1
V gene: TRBV19
D gene: NA
CDR3 DNA: TGTGCCAGTAGTAATCGGGAGGGCACTGAAGCTTTCTTT
CDR3 protein: CASSNREGTEAFF

J gene: TRBJ2-7
V gene: TRBV28
D gene: TRBD1
CDR3 DNA: TGTGCCAGCAGTAAGACAGGGGACGAGCAGTACTTC
CDR3 protein: CASSKTGDEQYF

J gene: TRBJ2-5
V gene: TRBV28
D gene: TRBD1
CDR3 DNA: TGTGCCAGCAGTTTATTGACAGGGGGCAGGGAGACCCAGTACTTC
CDR3 protein: CASSLLTGGRETQYF

J gene: TRBJ2-7
V gene: TRBV9
D gene: NA
CDR3 DNA: TGTGCCAGCAGCGTATTGCCAGACTCCTACGAGCAGTACTTC
CDR3 protein: CASSVLPDSYEQYF

J gene: TRBJ1-2
V gene: TRBV28
D gene: NA
CDR3 DNA: TGTGCCAGCAGTTTCGCAGGGGCGTACGGCTACACCTTC
CDR3 protein: CASSFAGAYGYTF